The T cell receptor beta chain under discussion was sequenced for a study of siplizumab effects on memory and regulatory T cells. This clone was observed a single time. The antigen remains undetermined. Study conclusions and caveats: Naive T cells looked more diverse than memory cells and looked like major alloresponse contributors. In roughly 75-95% of proliferating CD4+ or CD8+ clones, a naive or memory phenotype could not be assigned.

In germline, CDR1 is SQVTM, CDR2 ANQGSEA. Trimming removed 4 bases from V and 5 bases from J; junction bases left unmatched: 13. This CDR3 region has 15 residues. Clones were read by immunoSEQ multiplex PCR, and TCRdb kept only the in-frame ones, dropping some. The data contain around 100,000 clones, 90% to 95% of them singletons. The source of this sequence is a human donor in good health. The sequencing sample was made of CD4+ T cells sorted from blood. This chain uses TRBV29-1 with TRBJ1-2; 7 nucleotides align to TRBD1. Written as DNA, the CDR3 is TGCAGCGTTGCCGCCCCAGGGACAGAGACTTATGGCTACACCTTC. The encoded protein is CSVAAPGTETYGYTF.